This T cell receptor (beta chain) is drawn from a study of technical replicates of blood from a handful of donors. Sequencing used immunoSEQ multiplex PCR; TCRdb keeps in-frame clones, though not all of them. The sample has about 15,000 clones; 65% to 90% are singletons. What was sequenced was PBMCs. The TCR comes from a human donor in good health.

CDR3 DNA sequence: TGTGCCAGCAGTTGGACTAGCGGGAGTGTCGGGGAGCTGTTTTTT. Its translation: CASSWTSGSVGELFF. The chain is built from TRBV6-5 and TRBJ2-2; the match to TRBD2 covers 13 bases. Germline CDR1 is MNHEY and CDR2 is SVGAGI. V gave up 4 bases and J gave up 7 bases; unmatched junction bases: 3. This CDR3 has 15 residues.